The present T cell receptor (beta chain) was sequenced within a study of shared clonotypes between healthy human individuals. This table comes from immunoSEQ multiplex PCR, and its TCRdb copy is limited to in-frame clones, with some not included. The sample has 600,000 to 750,000 clones, around 72% seen once. As to this clone: The antigen is undetermined.

General study points: Compared with memory subsets, naive subsets generally had larger estimated richness. Several donors showed sharing of about 5.5% of naive CD4 clonotypes. Only blood underwent sampling, and tissue repertoires likely differ.

This sequence originates from a young woman in good health. The source material was memory CD4+ T cells sorted from blood. Subset defined: CD45RA-negative fraction.

DNA for the CDR3: TGTGCCAGCAGCCGACTGCAGAACACCGGGGAGCTGTTTTTT. Encoded protein: CASSRLQNTGELFF. The V gene is TRBV7-6, the J gene TRBJ2-2; D gene unclear. V was trimmed by 5 bases and J by 1 base, leaving 8 bases between them. Germline-derived CDR1 and CDR2 are SGHVS and FNYEAQ. The CDR3 is made up of 14 amino acids.